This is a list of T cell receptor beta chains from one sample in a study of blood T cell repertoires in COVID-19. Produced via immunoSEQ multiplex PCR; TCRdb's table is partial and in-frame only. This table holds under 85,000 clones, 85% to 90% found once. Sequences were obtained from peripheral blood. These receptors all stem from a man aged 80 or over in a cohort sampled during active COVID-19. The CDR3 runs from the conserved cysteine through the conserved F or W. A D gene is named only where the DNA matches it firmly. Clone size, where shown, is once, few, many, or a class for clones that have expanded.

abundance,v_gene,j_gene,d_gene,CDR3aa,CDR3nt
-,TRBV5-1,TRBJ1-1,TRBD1,CASSSQGASTEAFF,TGCGCCAGCAGCTCCCAGGGGGCGAGCACTGAAGCTTTCTTT
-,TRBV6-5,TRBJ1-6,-,CASRLGGFNSPLHF,TGTGCCAGCAGACTAGGAGGGTTTAATTCACCCCTCCACTTT
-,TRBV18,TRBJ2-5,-,CASSDDRGKETQYF,TGTGCCAGCTCCGACGACCGGGGAAAAGAGACCCAGTACTTC
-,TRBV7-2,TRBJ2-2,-,CASSLARVGELFF,TGTGCCAGCAGCTTAGCGCGGGTGGGGGAGCTGTTTTTT
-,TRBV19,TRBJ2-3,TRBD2,CASSIGSERGGTDTQYF,TGTGCCAGTAGTATAGGAAGCGAGCGGGGGGGCACAGATACGCAGTATTTT
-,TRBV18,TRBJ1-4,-,CASSPLSQGNEKLFF,TGTGCCAGCTCACCACTCAGCCAGGGTAATGAAAAACTGTTTTTT
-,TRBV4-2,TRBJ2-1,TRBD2,CASSQNGGATGNEQFF,TGTGCCAGCAGCCAAAACGGGGGGGCGACTGGCAATGAGCAGTTCTTC
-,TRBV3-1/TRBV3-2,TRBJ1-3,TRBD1,CASSRQTGHIYF,TGTGCCAGCAGCCGCCAGACAGGGCACATATATTTT
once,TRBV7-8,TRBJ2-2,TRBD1,CASSPPTGSVTGELFF,TGTGCCAGCAGCCCGCCGACAGGGTCCGTGACCGGGGAGCTGTTTTTT
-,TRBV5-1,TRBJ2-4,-,CASSLGQTLAKNIQYF,TGCGCCAGCAGCTTGGGACAGACTTTAGCCAAAAACATTCAGTACTTC
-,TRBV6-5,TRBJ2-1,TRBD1,CASGNRGSYNEQFF,TGTGCCAGCGGTAACAGGGGCTCCTACAATGAGCAGTTCTTC
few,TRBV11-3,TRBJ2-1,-,CASSLLSSYNEQFF,TGTGCCAGCAGCTTATTGAGCTCCTACAATGAGCAGTTCTTC
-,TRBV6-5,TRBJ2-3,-,CASSYTGVSTDTQYF,TGTGCCAGCAGTTACACGGGAGTCTCCACAGATACGCAGTATTTT
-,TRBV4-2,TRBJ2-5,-,CASSQGQLTGGETQYF,TGTGCCAGCAGCCAAGGACAGCTGACAGGAGGAGAGACCCAGTACTTC
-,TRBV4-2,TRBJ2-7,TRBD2,CASSPEGNRGGLQYF,TGTGCCAGCAGCCCCGAGGGTAATCGCGGGGGGCTGCAGTACTTC
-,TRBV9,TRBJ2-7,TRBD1,CASSDGTEPYEQYF,TGTGCCAGCAGCGACGGGACAGAACCGTACGAGCAGTACTTC
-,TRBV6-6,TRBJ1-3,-,CASTVWRTIYF,TGTGCCAGCACCGTCTGGAGGACCATATATTTT
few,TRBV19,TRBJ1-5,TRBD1,CASSDRVGQPQHF,TGTGCCAGTTCGGACAGGGTGGGTCAGCCCCAGCATTTT
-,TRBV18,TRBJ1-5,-,CASSLRGGGNQPQHF,TGTGCCAGCTCGCTCAGGGGCGGCGGCAATCAGCCCCAGCATTTT
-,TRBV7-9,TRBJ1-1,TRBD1,CASSNGTGLEAFF,TGTGCCAGCAGCAACGGGACAGGACTAGAAGCTTTCTTT
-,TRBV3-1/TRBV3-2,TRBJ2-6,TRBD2,CASSSLAGDSGANVLTF,TGTGCCAGCAGCTCACTAGCGGGGGACTCTGGGGCCAACGTCCTGACTTTC
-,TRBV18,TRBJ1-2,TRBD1,CASSQTTPDRGDYGYTF,TGTGCCAGCTCACAAACGACTCCAGACAGGGGGGATTATGGCTACACCTTC
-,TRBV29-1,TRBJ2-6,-,CSVESSGANVLTF,TGCAGCGTCGAGAGCTCTGGGGCCAACGTCCTGACTTTC
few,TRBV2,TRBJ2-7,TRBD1,CASSGQGLREQYF,TGTGCCAGCAGTGGACAGGGCTTGAGGGAGCAGTACTTC